This section outlines one T cell receptor (beta chain) sequence together with its context. No antigen is known for it. The record originates from a study of PD-L1 blockade in urothelial cancer. As for the study in general: Patients started atezolizumab around 2014, 1,200 mg intravenously every 3 weeks.

Study results and limitations: Blood TCR clonality below the median before treatment was a predictor of better survival.

Added to each PCR by spiking were synthetic TCR analog templates. Sequencing was performed with immunoSEQ multiplex PCR; in TCRdb, only in-frame clones are kept and a portion is missing. The table shows around 110,000 clones, with 80% to 95% occurring only once. Time point described: peripheral blood 6 weeks after treatment start. All patients carried locally advanced or metastatic urothelial carcinoma. The sequence derives from a man in his sixties with urothelial cancer. Here the sequenced sample was PBMCs, taken around atezolizumab (anti-PD-L1) treatment.

The CDR3 loop reads CASSPNPRDTQYF. The DNA for the CDR3 is TGTGCCAGCTCGCCCAATCCGAGAGATACGCAGTATTTT. The V and J genes are TRBV18 and TRBJ2-3; D is ambiguous. Trimming left V 6 bases short and J 5 bases short, with 12 bases between. Germline loops: CDR1 KGHSH, CDR2 LQKENI. The CDR3 runs to 13 residues. The full variable domain, with the rest looked up from reference TRBV18 and TRBJ2-3, is NAGVMQNPRHLVRRRGQEARLRCSPMKGHSHVYWYRQLPEEGLKFMVYLQKENIIDESGMPKERFSAEFPKEGPSILRIQQVVRGDSAAYFCASSPNPRDTQYFGPGTRLTVL.